Below, 13 T cell receptor beta chains from the same sample are listed, as sequenced in a study of T-cell memory formation after mild COVID-19. TCRdb passed the 5' RACE reads through MiXCR, listing each CDR3 protein once. The top ten hold around a fifth of the sample, which has hundreds of thousands of distinct CDR3 sequences, approximately 16% seen once. Sequencing was performed on PBMCs or a T cell subset sorted from them (not recorded which). These receptors were obtained from a man between 18 and 29 years old who had mild COVID-19 (a few samples of this study predate the infection). Cell type and time point are not known.

This chain connects TRBV6-6 to TRBJ1-1; the match to TRBD1 covers 10 bases. Losses at the gene ends were 7 bases for V and 1 base for J; bases not matched to a gene: 33. The CDR3 runs to 24 residues. From germline, CDR1 is MNHNY and CDR2 SVGAGI (reference sequence). The CDR3 nucleotides read TGTGCCAGCACTGCTAGCCGTGCGGGATCGCGGGACAGGGGCCGATACTCTAGGAACACTGAAGCTTTCTTT. It translates to CASTASRAGSRDRGRYSRNTEAFF.

This clonotype was counted a few times. The chain carries TRBV7-6 and TRBJ2-3; 10 bases align to TRBD2. From germline, CDR1 is SGHVS and CDR2 FNYEAQ. V was pared by 5 bases and J by 5 bases, with 4 bases of the junction left unmatched. The CDR3 covers 14 residues. CDR3 coding DNA: TGTGCCAGCAGCCCGGTAGCGGGGGGAGATACGCAGTATTTT. Translated: CASSPVAGGDTQYF. Full variable domain (remainder filled in from reference TRBV7-6 and TRBJ2-3): GAGVSQSPRYKVTKRGQDVALRCDPISGHVSLYWYRQALGQGPEFLTYFNYEAQQDKSGLPNDRFSAERPEGSISTLTIQRTEQRDSAMYRCASSPVAGGDTQYFGPGTRLTVL.

The chain couples TRBV20-1 to TRBJ2-3; no clear D gene. This CDR3 region has 13 residues. The V and J ends lost 1 base and 2 bases respectively, with 7 bases between them. The germline gives CDR1 DFQATT, CDR2 SNEGSKA (reference sequence). This CDR3 is CSARVQPTDTQYF. The CDR3 DNA is TGCAGTGCTAGAGTACAGCCCACAGATACGCAGTATTTT.

This clonotype was detected only a few times. The V gene is TRBV6-1, the J gene TRBJ2-5, with D perhaps TRBD1 (6 bases). Trimming removed 8 bases at V and 5 bases at J, with 15 bases between. The CDR3 sequence is 13 residues long. Germline V gene lookup returns CDR1 MNHNS and CDR2 SASEGT. The CDR3 bases are TGTGCCAGCGGAAGAACAGGGTTGGAGACCCAGTACTTC. This gives the protein CASGRTGLETQYF.

The chain employs TRBV29-1 and TRBJ2-1; TRBD2 matches at 12 bases. The CDR3 spans 12 residues. Germline CDR1 SQVTM, CDR2 ANQGSEA. V trimming: 5 bases; J trimming: 8 bases; junction bases outside the gene matches: 1. CDR3 in amino acids: CSVLAGGHEQFF. The CDR3 DNA is TGCAGCGTTCTAGCGGGAGGGCATGAGCAGTTCTTC.

This clonotype was counted a few times. The rearrangement uses TRBV6-6 and TRBJ2-5, with 9 bases lining up with TRBD2. The CDR3 extends over 16 amino acids. Germline V lookup: CDR1 MNHNY, CDR2 SVGAGI (reference sequence). The junction had 9 bases not matched to a gene; V was cut back by 5 bases and J by 2 bases. The CDR3 is CASSRRAGGLQETQYF. The CDR3 coding sequence is TGTGCCAGCAGTCGGCGGGCGGGGGGGTTACAAGAGACCCAGTACTTC.

This clonotype was counted between two and nine times. The chain uses TRBV10-3 and TRBJ1-6; D is unresolved. V lost 11 bases, J lost 9 bases, and 14 bases lay in between. The CDR3 loop spans 12 amino acids. Germline V gene data show CDR1 as ENHRY and CDR2 as SYGVKD. CDR3 nucleotide sequence: TGTGCCCCCGAGGCAGCGAGTTCACCCCTCCACTTT. Residues: CAPEAASSPLHF.

This clonotype was seen many times. The chain links TRBV5-1 to TRBJ2-7; TRBD2 is a possible D gene (5 bases). Trimming cost V 3 bases and J 10 bases, with 20 bases left between them. The length of the CDR3 is 14 residues. CDR1 and CDR2 (germline): SGHRS, YFSETQ. The CDR3 DNA sequence: TGCGCCAGCAGCTGGGCTTTCCTAGCCGGCCTTCAGTACTTC. This codes for CASSWAFLAGLQYF.

The chain links TRBV7-8 to TRBJ2-1; maybe TRBD2 (5 bases). CDR3 size: 16 residues. The V and J ends lost 1 base and 0 bases respectively, with 10 bases between them. Germline CDR1 SGHVS, CDR2 FQNEAQ. For the CDR3, the DNA is TGTGCCAGCAGCTTAGAGACTAAAATCTCCTACAATGAGCAGTTCTTC. The encoded protein is CASSLETKISYNEQFF.

V and J are TRBV14 and TRBJ2-7; D might be TRBD1 (5 bases). CDR1 is SGHDN and CDR2 is FVKESK in the germline V gene. V shed 3 bases and J shed 4 bases, with 13 bases lying between them. The CDR3 loop spans 14 amino acids. CDR3 residues: CASSQLTVPYEQYV. In nucleotides, the CDR3 is TGTGCCAGCAGCCAGTTGACAGTACCTTACGAGCAGTACGTC.

The chain combines TRBV20-1 with TRBJ1-1; D may be TRBD1 (6 bases). The CDR3 runs 15 residues. Looked up from germline, CDR1 is DFQATT and CDR2 is SNEGSKA (reference sequence). Trimming left V 5 bases short and J 0 bases short, with 16 bases between. CDR3: CSAVDGGRLNTEAFF. For the CDR3, the DNA is TGCAGTGCTGTGGACGGGGGGCGGTTGAACACTGAAGCTTTCTTT.

This clonotype was counted a few times. V and J are TRBV18 and TRBJ1-1; 9 nucleotides match TRBD1. The V segment lost 1 base and the J segment 4 bases; nucleotides outside the gene matches: 4. Germline V gives CDR1 KGHSH, CDR2 LQKENI. The length of the CDR3 is 15 residues. The CDR3, as DNA: TGTGCCAGCTCACCACGTCAGGACAGGGGCACTGAAGCTTTCTTT. Amino acid sequence: CASSPRQDRGTEAFF.

CDR3 region: CASSSRTGAFTGELFF. CDR3 nucleotide sequence: TGTGCCAGCAGCTCCCGGACAGGGGCGTTCACCGGGGAGCTGTTTTTT. The chain carries TRBV7-3 and TRBJ2-2; TRBD1 matches 9 bases. The CDR3 length is 16 residues. The germline V gene has CDR1 SGHTA and CDR2 FQGTGA. With 4 bases clipped from V and 4 bases from J, the junction kept 7 bases outside the gene matches.